These 3 T cell receptor beta chains originate from one sample sequenced in a study of blood T cell repertoires in COVID-19. Sequencing used immunoSEQ multiplex PCR; TCRdb keeps in-frame clones, though not all of them. Seen here are over 100,000 clones, nearly 90% observed once, and the top ten hold approximately 2%. The sequencing input was peripheral blood. These receptors all stem from a man aged 50-60 years with active COVID-19.

V and J are TRBV5-7 and TRBJ1-1; TRBD1 aligns across 8 bases. TRBV5-7 is annotated as an ORF whose role is uncertain. The V gene end was trimmed by 1 base and the J gene end by 0 bases; junction bases not matched to a gene: 11. This CDR3 region has 18 residues. The CDR3 sequence: CASSLIQGASLMNTEAFF. CDR3 sequence (DNA): TGTGCCAGCAGCTTGATCCAGGGGGCCTCTTTAATGAACACTGAAGCTTTCTTT.

The chain has TRBV27 and TRBJ1-4, with D perhaps matching TRBD1 (5 bases). There are 15 residues in the CDR3. Trimming took 6 bases from V and 4 from J, leaving 15 bases between them. Germline V gene sequence: CDR1 MNHEY, CDR2 SMNVEV (reference sequence). This CDR3 reads CASRPSRVLNEKLFF. The CDR3 DNA is TGTGCCAGCAGGCCGAGCAGGGTGCTTAATGAAAAACTGTTTTTT.

The chain uses TRBV7-3 and TRBJ2-1, with TRBD1 identical over 7 bases. V shed 1 base, J shed 2 bases, and the junction held 5 bases outside the gene matches. Germline V CDR1 and CDR2: SGHTA, FQGTGA. This CDR3 spans 16 amino acids. CDR3 region: CASSLSGDRPYNEQFF. DNA for the CDR3: TGTGCCAGCAGCTTAAGTGGGGACAGACCCTACAATGAGCAGTTCTTC.